The clone carrying this T cell receptor beta chain was recorded only once. This record comes from a study of identifying expanded T cells in peripheral blood. Profiling relied on immunoSEQ multiplex PCR, and the TCRdb table lists in-frame clones only, not all of them. This table holds about 94,000 clones, approximately 85% found once. The TCR sequence derives from a person aged 18 to 75 in good health. The sequenced material came from blood.

As DNA, the CDR3 is TGTGCCAGCAGTGGAGGATTTAGCAATCAGCCCCAGCATTTT. It codes for CASSGGFSNQPQHF. The V call is TRBV6-1, the J call TRBJ1-5, with D hard to call. The CDR3 is 14 residues long. Germline assignment: CDR1 MNHNS and CDR2 SASEGT. The V end lost 4 bases, the J end lost 0 bases, and 7 bases lay between the germline ends.